These T cell receptor beta chains were read from a single sample in a study of cytotoxic CD8 clonotypes in ibrutinib-treated CLL. TCRdb's table, derived via immunoSEQ multiplex PCR, lists solely in-frame clones and lacks some. The sample holds 150,000 to 200,000 clones, about 88% seen once. Sequenced material: PBMCs, taken at disease progression, from a patient treated with ibrutinib. These receptors were obtained from a human donor with chronic lymphocytic leukemia. Both conserved end residues are part of each CDR3. A D gene is named only where the DNA matches it firmly. Where a row states a size, it is once, few, many or the class of an expanded clone; other rows omit it.

size | J | D | length | V | CDR3 | DNA
NA | TRBJ1-1 | NA | 15 | TRBV19 | CASTSSVGLRTEAFF | TGTGCCAGTACCTCTTCGGTGGGGTTGCGGACTGAAGCTTTCTTT
once | TRBJ1-5 | TRBD1 | 15 | TRBV23-1 | CASSLTDRGNQPQHF | TGCGCCAGCAGTCTGACCGACAGGGGAAATCAGCCCCAGCATTTT
NA | TRBJ2-6 | NA | 15 | TRBV28 | CASSLIPSGANVLTF | TGTGCCAGCAGCCTGATCCCCTCTGGGGCCAACGTCCTGACTTTC
once | TRBJ1-3 | TRBD1 | 16 | TRBV15 | CATSRVMTGKSNTIYF | TGTGCCACCAGCAGAGTAATGACAGGGAAGTCGAACACCATATATTTT
NA | TRBJ1-2 | NA | 12 | TRBV28 | CASKDRSYGYTF | TGTGCCAGCAAAGACAGATCCTATGGCTACACCTTC
NA | TRBJ2-7 | TRBD1 | 16 | TRBV5-1 | CASTPLPGQDSYEQYF | TGCGCCAGCACACCGTTACCGGGACAGGATTCCTACGAGCAGTACTTC
NA | TRBJ2-1 | NA | 15 | TRBV5-4 | CASSSDQSSYNEQFF | TGTGCCAGCAGCTCGGACCAGAGCTCCTACAATGAGCAGTTCTTC
NA | TRBJ2-1 | NA | 12 | TRBV30 | CAWRGFYNEQFF | TGTGCCTGGCGGGGGTTCTACAATGAGCAGTTCTTC
NA | TRBJ2-2 | NA | 15 | TRBV27 | CASSLSHRNTGELFF | TGTGCCAGCAGTTTATCCCACAGGAACACCGGGGAGCTGTTTTTT
NA | TRBJ2-7 | NA | 13 | TRBV14 | CASSQHLNGEQYF | TGTGCCAGCAGCCAACACCTTAATGGCGAGCAGTACTTC
NA | TRBJ1-5 | NA | 16 | TRBV28 | CASSPLQVWGNQPQHF | TGTGCCAGCAGTCCCCTCCAGGTCTGGGGCAATCAGCCCCAGCATTTT
NA | TRBJ2-1 | TRBD2 | 16 | TRBV6-1 | CASSEAVAGGYNEQFF | TGTGCCAGCAGTGAAGCGGTAGCGGGGGGATACAATGAGCAGTTCTTC
once | TRBJ2-5 | TRBD2 | 15 | TRBV7-9 | CASSSLSGRGETQYF | TGTGCCAGCAGCTCGCTTAGCGGGAGGGGAGAGACCCAGTACTTC
NA | TRBJ1-1 | NA | 13 | TRBV28 | CASSSGTVTEAFF | TGTGCCAGCAGTTCAGGGACGGTCACTGAAGCTTTCTTT
NA | TRBJ2-7 | NA | 16 | TRBV4-1 | CASSQDIGDWSYEQYF | TGCGCCAGCAGCCAAGATATTGGGGACTGGTCCTACGAGCAGTACTTC
NA | TRBJ2-7 | TRBD2 | 14 | TRBV5-1 | CASSGTSEAYEQYF | TGCGCCAGCAGCGGGACTAGCGAGGCCTACGAGCAGTACTTC
NA | TRBJ1-5 | NA | 16 | TRBV25-1 | CASSESSGNSNQPQHF | TGTGCCAGCAGTGAATCGTCAGGAAATAGCAATCAGCCCCAGCATTTT
NA | TRBJ2-3 | NA | 16 | TRBV5-1 | CASSLAVGGFTDTQYF | TGCGCCAGCAGCTTGGCCGTGGGCGGGTTCACAGATACGCAGTATTTT
NA | TRBJ1-3 | NA | 14 | TRBV18 | CASSPDRAGNTIYF | TGTGCCAGCTCTCCGGACAGAGCTGGAAACACCATATATTTT
NA | TRBJ2-1 | NA | 16 | TRBV2 | CASSEERANSYNEQFF | TGTGCCAGCAGTGAAGAGCGGGCTAACTCCTACAATGAGCAGTTCTTC
NA | TRBJ1-4 | NA | 14 | TRBV18 | CASSPRRGGEKLFF | TGTGCCAGCTCACCCCGGCGCGGGGGTGAAAAACTGTTTTTT
NA | TRBJ2-1 | TRBD2 | 15 | TRBV19 | CASRIRTSGNNEQFF | TGTGCCAGTAGGATAAGGACTAGCGGAAACAATGAGCAGTTCTTC
NA | TRBJ1-5 | TRBD1 | 13 | TRBV28 | CASRDRLNQPQHF | TGTGCCAGCAGGGACAGGTTAAATCAGCCCCAGCATTTT
NA | TRBJ2-7 | TRBD2 | 12 | TRBV30 | CAWSGRVYEQYF | TGTGCCTGGAGCGGGAGGGTCTACGAGCAGTACTTC
NA | TRBJ2-1 | TRBD2 | 14 | TRBV12-5 | CASGLRLAGNEQFF | TGTGCTAGTGGTTTACGACTAGCTGGGAATGAGCAGTTCTTC
NA | TRBJ2-1 | NA | 17 | TRBV12-5 | CASGLDFEGFPNNEQFF | TGTGCTAGTGGTTTGGACTTTGAGGGTTTCCCGAACAATGAGCAGTTCTTC